The sequence of this TCR beta chain was determined in a study of beta chain features in type 1 diabetes. Every isolated RNA sample was fully reverse transcribed, so sequencing captured expressed TCRB transcripts. Libraries were prepared by immunoSEQ multiplex PCR; TCRdb keeps only in-frame clonotypes and omits some of them. The sample lists some 220,000 clones, roughly a tenth occurring once. Per the germline V gene, CDR1 is LNHDA and CDR2 is SQIVND (reference sequence). V was trimmed by 7 bases and J by 4 bases, leaving 11 bases between them. The CDR3 is 13 amino acids. This clone has more than one count but fewer than ten.

The sample was central memory CD4+ T cells from blood. This clonotype was sampled from a man aged 18 to 29 in good health. This chain joins TRBV19 and TRBJ2-1; the D gene is possibly TRBD2 (5 bases). This chain's CDR3 is CASTEGRYNEQFF. CDR3 nucleotide sequence: TGTGCCAGTACAGAGGGCCGATACAATGAGCAGTTCTTC.